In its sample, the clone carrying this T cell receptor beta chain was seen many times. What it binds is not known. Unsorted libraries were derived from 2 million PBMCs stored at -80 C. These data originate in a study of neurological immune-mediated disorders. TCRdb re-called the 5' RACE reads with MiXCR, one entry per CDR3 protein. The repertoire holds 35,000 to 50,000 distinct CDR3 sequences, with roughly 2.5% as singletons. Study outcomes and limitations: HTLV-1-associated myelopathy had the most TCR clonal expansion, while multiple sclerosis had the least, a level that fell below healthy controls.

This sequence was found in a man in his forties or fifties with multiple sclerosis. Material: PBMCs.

The DNA for the CDR3 is TGTGCCAGCAGTAAACAGGGACACACTGAAGCTTTCTTT. Its translation: CASSKQGHTEAFF. This sequence joins TRBV6-6 and TRBJ1-1; a possible D gene is TRBD1 (6 bases). V was shortened by 5 bases and J by 3 bases, with 10 bases between the two germline ends. CDR3 length equals 13 residues. In germline, CDR1 is MNHNY, CDR2 SVGAGI (reference sequence).